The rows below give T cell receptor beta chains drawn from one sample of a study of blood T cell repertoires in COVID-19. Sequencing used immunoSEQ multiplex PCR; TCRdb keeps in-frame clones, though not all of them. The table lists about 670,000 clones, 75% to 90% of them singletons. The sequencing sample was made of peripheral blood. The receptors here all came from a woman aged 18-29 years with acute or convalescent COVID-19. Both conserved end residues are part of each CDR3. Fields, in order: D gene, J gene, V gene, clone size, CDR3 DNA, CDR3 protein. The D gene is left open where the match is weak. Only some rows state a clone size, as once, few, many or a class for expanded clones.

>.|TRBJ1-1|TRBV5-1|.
TGCGCCAGTTCTTCCTACCCAAGGGGCGAGAGAATGAACACTGAAGCTTTCTTT
CASSSYPRGERMNTEAFF
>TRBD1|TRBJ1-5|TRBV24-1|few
TGTGCCACCAGTGATGGGACAGGTGCTAATCAGCCCCAGCATTTT
CATSDGTGANQPQHF
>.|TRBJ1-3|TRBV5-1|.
TGCGCCAGCAGCTTTCCGGGGGGAAACACCATATATTTT
CASSFPGGNTIYF
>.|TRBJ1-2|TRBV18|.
TGTGCCAGCTCACCATTGAGGACTGAGGGCTATGGCTACACCTTC
CASSPLRTEGYGYTF
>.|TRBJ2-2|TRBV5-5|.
TGTGCCAGCAGCTTGGTGGGACAGAACACCGGGGAGCTGTTTTTT
CASSLVGQNTGELFF
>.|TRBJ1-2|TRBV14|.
TGTGCCAGCAGCCAAGGGGCGGCCGAGCGGGGCGGCTACACCTTC
CASSQGAAERGGYTF
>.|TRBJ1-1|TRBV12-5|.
TGTGCTAGTGGTTTGATATACGACAAGGGACAGAACACTGAAGCTTTCTTT
CASGLIYDKGQNTEAFF
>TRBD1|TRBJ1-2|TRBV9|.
TGTGCCAGCAGCGGCGACAGGGCGTGGTATGGCTACACCTTC
CASSGDRAWYGYTF
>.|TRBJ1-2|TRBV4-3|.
TGCGCCAGCAGCCAAGGGCGGGGTACCTATGGCTACACCTTC
CASSQGRGTYGYTF
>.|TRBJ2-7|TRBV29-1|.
TGCAGCGTTGGGGGAGGGACAGGTACCTACGAGCAGTACTTC
CSVGGGTGTYEQYF
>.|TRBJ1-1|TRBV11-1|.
TGTGCCAGCAGCCCGGGGGAGGGAGGGTACACTGAAGCTTTCTTT
CASSPGEGGYTEAFF
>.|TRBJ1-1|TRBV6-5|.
TGTGCCAGCACCGAGTCCAGGGTTAACACTGAAGCTTTCTTT
CASTESRVNTEAFF
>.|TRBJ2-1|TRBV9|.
TGTGCCAGCAGCCAGAGGGAGAGCTCCTACAATGAGCAGTTCTTC
CASSQRESSYNEQFF
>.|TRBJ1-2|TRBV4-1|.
TGCGCCAGCAGCCAAGTTTCCAGGGTAAATTATGGCTACACCTTC
CASSQVSRVNYGYTF
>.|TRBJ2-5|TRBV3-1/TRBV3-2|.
TGTGCCAGCAGCCAAGAAGAGGGATTACTAGCTTCCCAAGAGACCCAGTACTTC
CASSQEEGLLASQETQYF
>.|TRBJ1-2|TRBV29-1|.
TGCAGCGTACAAGGGGGGGGAGGCTATGGCTACACCTTC
CSVQGGGGYGYTF
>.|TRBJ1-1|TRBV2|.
TGTGCCAGCAAGGGTGTGGGGGGGCGCACTGAAGCTTTCTTT
CASKGVGGRTEAFF
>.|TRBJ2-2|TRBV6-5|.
TGTGCCAGCAGGGGAGGCACCGGGGAGCTGTTTTTT
CASRGGTGELFF
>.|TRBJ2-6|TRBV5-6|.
TGTGCCAGCAGCTCACTCAGGGTATCTGGGGCCAACGTCCTGACTTTC
CASSSLRVSGANVLTF
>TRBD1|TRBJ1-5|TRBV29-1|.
TGCAGCGTCGCAGGGGGCTTCGGTCAGCCCCAGCATTTT
CSVAGGFGQPQHF
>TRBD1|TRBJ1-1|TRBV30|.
TGTGCCTGGAGGAAGGGACAGGGAAAAGCTTTCTTT
CAWRKGQGKAFF
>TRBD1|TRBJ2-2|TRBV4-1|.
TGCGCCAGCAGCCACCCGGACAGGGCGGAGGAGCTGTTTTTT
CASSHPDRAEELFF
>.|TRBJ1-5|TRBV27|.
TGTGCCAGCAGGAATCAGTTAAATAGCAATCAGCCCCAGCATTTT
CASRNQLNSNQPQHF
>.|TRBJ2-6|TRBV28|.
TGTGCCAGCCGTACCCTGCGGGGCTCTGGGGCCAACGTCCTGACTTTC
CASRTLRGSGANVLTF
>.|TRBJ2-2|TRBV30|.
TGTGCCTGGAGTGTAAAGGGGGTGCACACCGGGGAGCTGTTTTTT
CAWSVKGVHTGELFF
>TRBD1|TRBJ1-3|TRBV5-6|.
TGTGCCAGCAGCTTAGTCGGGACAGGCGTCTCTGGAAACACCATATATTTT
CASSLVGTGVSGNTIYF
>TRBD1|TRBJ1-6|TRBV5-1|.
TGCGCCAGCAGCTTAGGCGGGACAGAAAATTCACCCCTCCACTTT
CASSLGGTENSPLHF
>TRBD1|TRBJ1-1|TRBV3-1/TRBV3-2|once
TGTGCCAGCAGCCTAGGGACAGTGTCTCTGAACACTGAAGCTTTCTTT
CASSLGTVSLNTEAFF
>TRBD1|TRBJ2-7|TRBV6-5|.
TGTGCCAGCAGCCCAACAAGGGGGCGGCGGCAGTACTTC
CASSPTRGRRQYF
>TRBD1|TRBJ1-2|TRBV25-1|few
TGTGCCAGCAGTGAACCCGGACAGGGGGGCTACACCTTC
CASSEPGQGGYTF
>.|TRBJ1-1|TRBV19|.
TGTGCCAGTACCCGTCTTAGGCAGGCCGGAGAAGCTTTCTTT
CASTRLRQAGEAFF
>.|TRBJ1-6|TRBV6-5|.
TGTGCCAGCAGTTTTGTCTGGGGCGCCTATAATTCACCCCTCCACTTT
CASSFVWGAYNSPLHF
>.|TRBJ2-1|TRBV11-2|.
TGTGCCAGCAGCCCCGGAGCCGGAGGTGTGGAGCAGTTCTTC
CASSPGAGGVEQFF
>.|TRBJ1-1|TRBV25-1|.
TGTGCCAGCAGTGAATTTGTCGGGTTGGCTTTCTTT
CASSEFVGLAFF
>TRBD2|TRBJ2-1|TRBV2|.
TGTGCCAGCAGCCAGGTGGTAGCGGGGGGACACTACAATGAGCAGTTCTTC
CASSQVVAGGHYNEQFF
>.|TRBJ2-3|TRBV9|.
TGTGCCAGCAGCGTAGACTCGAGCACAGATACGCAGTATTTT
CASSVDSSTDTQYF
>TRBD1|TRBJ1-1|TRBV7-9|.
TGTGCCAGCAGCTTCACAGGGGGTATGGCTGAAGCTTTCTTT
CASSFTGGMAEAFF
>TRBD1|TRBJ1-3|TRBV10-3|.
TGTGCCATCAGTGCGACAGGGGGCTCTAACACCATATATTTT
CAISATGGSNTIYF
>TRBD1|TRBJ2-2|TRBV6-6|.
TGTGCCAGCAGCTCGACAGGGGTTACCGGGGAGCTGTTTTTT
CASSSTGVTGELFF
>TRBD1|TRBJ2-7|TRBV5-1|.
TGCGCCAGCAGCTTGAGGGACAGCTCCTACGAGCAGTACTTC
CASSLRDSSYEQYF
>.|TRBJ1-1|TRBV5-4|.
TGTGCCAGCAGCTCCAAAAAGAAACATAACACTGAAGCTTTCTTT
CASSSKKKHNTEAFF
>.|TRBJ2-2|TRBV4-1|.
TGCGCCAGCAGCCCAGAGAGACAGGTAGTGAACACCGGGGAGCTGTTTTTT
CASSPERQVVNTGELFF
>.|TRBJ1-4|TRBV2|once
TGTGCCAGCACCCACCCAGGCAGGGGACGGGAAAAACTGTTTTTT
CASTHPGRGREKLFF
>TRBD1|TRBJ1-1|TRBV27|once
TGTGCCAGCAGCCGACGCGACAGGGCAGACACTGAAGCTTTCTTT
CASSRRDRADTEAFF
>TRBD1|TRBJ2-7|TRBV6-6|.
TGTGCCAGCAGTTACTTACCGGGACAGCCCTCCTACGAGCAGTACTTC
CASSYLPGQPSYEQYF
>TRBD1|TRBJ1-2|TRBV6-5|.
TGTGCCAGCAGTTCCACGGACAGGGCTCGCGGCTACACCTTC
CASSSTDRARGYTF
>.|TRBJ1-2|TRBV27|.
TGTGCCAGCAGTTCACTCGCCCTCGGGGGGATCAATGGCTACACCTTC
CASSSLALGGINGYTF
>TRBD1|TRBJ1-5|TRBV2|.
TGTGCCAGCAGCGATGAACAGGGGTTTAGCAATCAGCCCCAGCATTTT
CASSDEQGFSNQPQHF
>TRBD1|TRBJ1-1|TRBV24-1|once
TGTGCCACCAGTGATGGGGGACAGGGGGCATCTGAAGCTTTCTTT
CATSDGGQGASEAFF
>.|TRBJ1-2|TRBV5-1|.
TGCGCCAGCAGCTTCGACAGCCCGCTTTACACCTTC
CASSFDSPLYTF
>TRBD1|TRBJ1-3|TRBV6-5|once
TGTGCCAGCAGAAGTGACAGGGGTAATTTGGTATATTTT
CASRSDRGNLVYF